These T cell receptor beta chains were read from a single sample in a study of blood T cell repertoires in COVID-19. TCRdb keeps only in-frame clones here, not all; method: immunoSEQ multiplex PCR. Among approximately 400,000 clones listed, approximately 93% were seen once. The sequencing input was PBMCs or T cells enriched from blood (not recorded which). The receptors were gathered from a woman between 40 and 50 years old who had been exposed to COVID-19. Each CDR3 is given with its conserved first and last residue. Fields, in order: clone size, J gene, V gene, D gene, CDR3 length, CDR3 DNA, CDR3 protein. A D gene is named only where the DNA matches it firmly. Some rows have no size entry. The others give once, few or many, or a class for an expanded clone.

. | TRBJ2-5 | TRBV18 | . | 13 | TGTGCCAGCTCACCGTATGTGCAAGAGACCCAGTACTTC | CASSPYVQETQYF
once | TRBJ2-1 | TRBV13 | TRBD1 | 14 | TGTGCCAGCAGCTTAGTGGGACAGGCCAATGAGCAGTTCTTC | CASSLVGQANEQFF
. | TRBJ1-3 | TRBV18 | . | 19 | TGTGCCAGCTCACCAAGATCAGGGTCTGGGACTAACTCTGGAAACACCATATATTTT | CASSPRSGSGTNSGNTIYF
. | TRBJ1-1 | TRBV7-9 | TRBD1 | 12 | TGTGCCAGCAGCACCGACAGGGTGGTAGCTTTCTTT | CASSTDRVVAFF
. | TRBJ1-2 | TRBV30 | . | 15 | TGTGCCTGGAGTGTACCTCGACAGGCCCGCTATGGCTACACCTTC | CAWSVPRQARYGYTF
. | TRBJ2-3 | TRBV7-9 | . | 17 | TGTGCCAGCAGCTTACACCTCACGGAGGAGAGCACAGATACGCAGTATTTT | CASSLHLTEESTDTQYF
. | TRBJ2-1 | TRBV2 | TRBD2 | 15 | TGTGCCAGCAGTGAAATGGCGGGGGGGCTCGTTGAGCAGTTCTTC | CASSEMAGGLVEQFF
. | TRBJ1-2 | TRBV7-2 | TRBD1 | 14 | TGTGCCAGCAGCCCACAGGGGGCCCCCTATGGCTACACCTTC | CASSPQGAPYGYTF
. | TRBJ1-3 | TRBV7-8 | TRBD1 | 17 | TGTGCCAGCAGCCCAGCGTGGGACAGATACTCTGGAAACACCATATATTTT | CASSPAWDRYSGNTIYF
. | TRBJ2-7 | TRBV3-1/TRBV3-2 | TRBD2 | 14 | TGTGCCAGCCCCCCGACTAGCGGGGTCTACGAGCAGTACTTC | CASPPTSGVYEQYF
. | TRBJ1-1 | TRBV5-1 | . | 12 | TGCGCCAGCAGCTTGGCCGGGTATGAAGCTTTCTTT | CASSLAGYEAFF
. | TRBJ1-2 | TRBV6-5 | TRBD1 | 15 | TGTGCCAGCAGCCTCCCGGGAGGGGGCGTGAATGGCTACACCTTC | CASSLPGGGVNGYTF
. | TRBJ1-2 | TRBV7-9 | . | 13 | TGTGCCAGCAGCGCCACGGAGCGCTATGGCTACACCTTC | CASSATERYGYTF
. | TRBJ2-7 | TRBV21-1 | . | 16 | TGTGCCAGCAGCAAAGTTAGAGCGGGACCCCCCTACGAGCAGTACTTC | CASSKVRAGPPYEQYF
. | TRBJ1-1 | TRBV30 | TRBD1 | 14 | TGTGCCTGGACCCCAGGGGGCTTTGACACTGAAGCTTTCTTT | CAWTPGGFDTEAFF
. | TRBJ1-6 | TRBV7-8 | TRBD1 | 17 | TGTGCCAGCAGCCCGTTTAAGGGGACAGGGCTAGGATCACCCCTCCACTTT | CASSPFKGTGLGSPLHF
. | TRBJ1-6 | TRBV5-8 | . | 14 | TGTGCCAGCAGCTCTAGAATTGGGAATTCACCCCTCCACTTT | CASSSRIGNSPLHF